This T cell receptor beta chain was sequenced during a study of CD8 T cells in ankylosing spondylitis. The CDR3 is made up of 14 amino acids. Trimming stripped 1 base from V and 2 bases from J, with 10 bases between. Germline lookup yields CDR1 SGHRS and CDR2 YFSETQ. With molecular barcodes, quantitative 5'-RACE was used to make the TCR beta libraries. TCRdb re-called the 5' RACE reads through MiXCR, storing one row per CDR3 protein. The data show some 340,000 distinct CDR3 sequences, with over 12% seen just once and roughly 0.99% held by the top ten. Sequencing was performed on blood, either unsorted or a sorted T cell fraction (not recorded which). The sequence was collected from a male donor with ankylosing spondylitis or in good health (not recorded which). The chain carries TRBV5-1 and TRBJ2-7, with no clear D. The CDR3 region is CASSLWERAYEQYF. For the CDR3, the DNA is TGCGCCAGCAGCTTGTGGGAAAGGGCCTACGAGCAGTACTTC.